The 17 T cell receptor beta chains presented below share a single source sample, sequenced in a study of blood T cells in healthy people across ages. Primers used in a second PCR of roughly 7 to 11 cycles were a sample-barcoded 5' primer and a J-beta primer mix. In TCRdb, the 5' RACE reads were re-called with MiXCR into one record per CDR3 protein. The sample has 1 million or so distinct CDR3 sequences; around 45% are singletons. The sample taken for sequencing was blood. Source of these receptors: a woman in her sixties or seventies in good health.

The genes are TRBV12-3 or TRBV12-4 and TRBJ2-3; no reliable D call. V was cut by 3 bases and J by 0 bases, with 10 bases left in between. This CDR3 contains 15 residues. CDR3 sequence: CASSFGQPSTDTQYF. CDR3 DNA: TGTGCCAGCAGTTTTGGGCAACCTAGCACAGATACGCAGTATTTT.

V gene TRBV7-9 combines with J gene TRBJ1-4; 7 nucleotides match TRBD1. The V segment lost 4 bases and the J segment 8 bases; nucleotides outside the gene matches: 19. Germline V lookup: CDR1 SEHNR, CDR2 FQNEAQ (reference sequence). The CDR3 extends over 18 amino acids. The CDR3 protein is CASSSERGIRGLREKLFF. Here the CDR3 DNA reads TGTGCCAGCAGCTCCGAACGAGGAATTAGGGGGCTACGGGAAAAACTGTTTTTT.

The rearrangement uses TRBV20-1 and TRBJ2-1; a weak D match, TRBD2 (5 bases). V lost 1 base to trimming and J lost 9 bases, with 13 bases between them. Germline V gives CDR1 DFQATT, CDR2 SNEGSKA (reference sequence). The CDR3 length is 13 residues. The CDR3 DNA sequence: TGCAGTGCTAGAGTAAGTCGAGGGTTTGAGCAGTTCTTC. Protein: CSARVSRGFEQFF.

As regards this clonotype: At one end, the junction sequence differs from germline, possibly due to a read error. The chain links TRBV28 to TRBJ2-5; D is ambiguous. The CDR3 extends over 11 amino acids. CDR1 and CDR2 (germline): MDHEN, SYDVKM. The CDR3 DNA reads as TGTGCCAGCACCTCACAAGGGACCCAGTACTTC. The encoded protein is CASTSQGTQYF.

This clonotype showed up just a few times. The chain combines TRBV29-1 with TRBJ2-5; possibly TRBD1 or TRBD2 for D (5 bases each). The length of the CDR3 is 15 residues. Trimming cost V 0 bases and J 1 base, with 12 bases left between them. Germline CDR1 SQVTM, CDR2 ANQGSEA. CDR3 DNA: TGCAGCGTTGAAGATGACGGTGGGGGCCAAGAGACCCAGTACTTC. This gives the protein CSVEDDGGGQETQYF.

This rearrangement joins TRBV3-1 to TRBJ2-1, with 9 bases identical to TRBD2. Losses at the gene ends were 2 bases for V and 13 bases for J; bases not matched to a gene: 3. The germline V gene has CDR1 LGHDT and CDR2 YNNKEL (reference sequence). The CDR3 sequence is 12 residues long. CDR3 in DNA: TGTGCCAGCAGCCAACCAGCGGGAGGACAGTTCTTC. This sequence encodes CASSQPAGGQFF.

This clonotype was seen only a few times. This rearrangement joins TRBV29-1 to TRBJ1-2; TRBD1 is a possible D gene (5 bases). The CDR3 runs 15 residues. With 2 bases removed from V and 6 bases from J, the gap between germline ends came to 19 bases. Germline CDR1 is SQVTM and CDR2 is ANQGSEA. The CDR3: CSVESAGGGVDGYTF. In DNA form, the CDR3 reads TGCAGCGTTGAATCGGCTGGTGGGGGAGTCGATGGCTACACCTTC. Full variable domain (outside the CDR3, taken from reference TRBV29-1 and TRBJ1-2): SAVISQKPSRDICQRGTSLTIQCQVDSQVTMMFWYRQQPGQSLTLIATANQGSEATYESGFVIDKFPISRPNLTFSTLTVSNMSPEDSSIYLCSVESAGGGVDGYTFGSGTRLTVV.

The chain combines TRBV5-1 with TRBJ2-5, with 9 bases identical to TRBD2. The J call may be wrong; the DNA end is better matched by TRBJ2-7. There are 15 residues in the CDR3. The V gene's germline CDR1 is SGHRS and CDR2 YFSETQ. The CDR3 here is CASGRVAGVVYEQYF. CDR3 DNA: TGCGCCAGCGGCAGGGTAGCGGGAGTGGTTTACGAGCAGTACTTC.

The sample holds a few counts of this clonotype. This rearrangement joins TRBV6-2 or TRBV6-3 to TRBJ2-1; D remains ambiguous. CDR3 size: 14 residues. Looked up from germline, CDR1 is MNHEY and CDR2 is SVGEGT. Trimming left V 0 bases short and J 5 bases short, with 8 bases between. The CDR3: CASSYSRAHNEQFF. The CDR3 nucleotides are TGTGCCAGCAGTTACTCCCGGGCCCACAATGAGCAGTTCTTC.

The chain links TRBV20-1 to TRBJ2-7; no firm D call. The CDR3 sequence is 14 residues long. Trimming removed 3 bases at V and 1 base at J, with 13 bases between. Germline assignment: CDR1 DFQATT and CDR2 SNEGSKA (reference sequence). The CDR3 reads CSASGGPQSYEQYF. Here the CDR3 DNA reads TGCAGTGCTAGCGGCGGTCCCCAGTCCTACGAGCAGTACTTC.

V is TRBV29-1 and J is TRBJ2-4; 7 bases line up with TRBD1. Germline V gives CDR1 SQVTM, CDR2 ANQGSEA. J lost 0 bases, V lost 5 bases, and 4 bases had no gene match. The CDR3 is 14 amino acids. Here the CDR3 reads CSVRTGLAKNIQYF. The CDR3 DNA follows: TGCAGCGTTAGGACAGGTTTAGCCAAAAACATTCAGTACTTC.

The CDR3 protein is CSARGTSGGYYNEQFF. DNA of the CDR3: TGCAGTGCTAGAGGCACTAGCGGGGGCTACTACAATGAGCAGTTCTTC. V and J are TRBV20-1 and TRBJ2-1; TRBD2 matches at 11 bases. J was trimmed by 3 bases and V by 1 base; bases with no gene match: 5. Germline lookup yields CDR1 DFQATT and CDR2 SNEGSKA (reference sequence). The CDR3 consists of 16 residues.

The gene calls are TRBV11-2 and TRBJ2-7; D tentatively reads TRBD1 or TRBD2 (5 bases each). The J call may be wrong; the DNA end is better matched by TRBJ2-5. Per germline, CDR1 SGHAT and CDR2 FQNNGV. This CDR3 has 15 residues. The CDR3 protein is CASSLAPGLRETQYF. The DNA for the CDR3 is TGTGCCAGCAGCTTAGCGCCGGGGCTGCGGGAGACCCAGTACTTC.

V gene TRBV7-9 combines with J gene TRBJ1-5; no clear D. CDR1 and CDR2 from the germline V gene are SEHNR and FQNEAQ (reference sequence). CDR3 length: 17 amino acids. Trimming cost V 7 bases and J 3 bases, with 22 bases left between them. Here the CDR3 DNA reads TGTGCCAGCAAAAAGAGAAGTAATAAGAGACACAATCAGCCCCAGCATTTT. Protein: CASKKRSNKRHNQPQHF.

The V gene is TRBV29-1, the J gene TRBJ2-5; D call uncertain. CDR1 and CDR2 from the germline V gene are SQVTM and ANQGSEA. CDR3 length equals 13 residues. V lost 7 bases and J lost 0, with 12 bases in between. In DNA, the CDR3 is TGCAGCGCCTCGGACGGGTACCAAGAGACCCAGTACTTC. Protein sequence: CSASDGYQETQYF.

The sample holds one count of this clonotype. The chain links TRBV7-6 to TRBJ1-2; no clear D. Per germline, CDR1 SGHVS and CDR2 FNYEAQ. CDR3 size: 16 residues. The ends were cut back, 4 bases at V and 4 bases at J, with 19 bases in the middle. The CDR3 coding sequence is TGTGCCAGCAGCTCATCTCCCGTACGGGAACCCTATGGCTACACCTTC. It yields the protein CASSSSPVREPYGYTF.

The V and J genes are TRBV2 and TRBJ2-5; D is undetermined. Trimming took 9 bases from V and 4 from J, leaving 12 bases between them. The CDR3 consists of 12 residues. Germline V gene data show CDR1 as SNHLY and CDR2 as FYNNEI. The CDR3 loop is CASLIEIETQYF. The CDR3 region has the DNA TGTGCCAGTCTTATTGAGATAGAGACCCAGTACTTC.